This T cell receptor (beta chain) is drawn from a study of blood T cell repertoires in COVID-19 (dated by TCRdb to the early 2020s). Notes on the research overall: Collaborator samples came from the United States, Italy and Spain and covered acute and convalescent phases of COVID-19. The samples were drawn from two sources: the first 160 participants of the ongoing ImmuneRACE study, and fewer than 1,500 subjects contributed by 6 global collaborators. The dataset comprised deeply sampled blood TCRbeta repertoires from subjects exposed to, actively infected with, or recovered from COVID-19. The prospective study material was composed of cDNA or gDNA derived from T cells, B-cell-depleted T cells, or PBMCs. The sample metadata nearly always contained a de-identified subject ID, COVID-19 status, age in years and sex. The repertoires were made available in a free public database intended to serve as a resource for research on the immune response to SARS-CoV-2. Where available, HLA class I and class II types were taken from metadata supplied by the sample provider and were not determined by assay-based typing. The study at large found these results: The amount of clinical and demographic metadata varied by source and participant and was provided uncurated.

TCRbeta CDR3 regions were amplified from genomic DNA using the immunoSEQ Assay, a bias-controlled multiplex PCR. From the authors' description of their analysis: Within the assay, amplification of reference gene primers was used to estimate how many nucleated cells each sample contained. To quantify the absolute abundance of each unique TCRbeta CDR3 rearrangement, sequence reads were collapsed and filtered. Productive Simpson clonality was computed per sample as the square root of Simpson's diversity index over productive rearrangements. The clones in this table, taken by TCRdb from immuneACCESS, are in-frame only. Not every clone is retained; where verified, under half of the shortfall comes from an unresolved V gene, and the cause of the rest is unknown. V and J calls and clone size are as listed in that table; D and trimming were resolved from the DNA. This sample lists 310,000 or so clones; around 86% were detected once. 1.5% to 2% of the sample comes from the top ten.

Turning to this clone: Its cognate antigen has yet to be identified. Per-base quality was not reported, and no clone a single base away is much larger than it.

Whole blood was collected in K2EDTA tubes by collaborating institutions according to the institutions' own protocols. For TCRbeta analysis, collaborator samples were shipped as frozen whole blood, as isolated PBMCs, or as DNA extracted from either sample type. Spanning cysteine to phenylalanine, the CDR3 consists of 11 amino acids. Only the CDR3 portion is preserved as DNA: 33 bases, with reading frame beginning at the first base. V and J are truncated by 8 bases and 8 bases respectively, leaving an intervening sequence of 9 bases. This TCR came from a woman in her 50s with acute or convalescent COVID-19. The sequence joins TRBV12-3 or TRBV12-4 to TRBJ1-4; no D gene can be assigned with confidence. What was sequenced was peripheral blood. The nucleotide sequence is TGTGCCAGCCGATCAGGCGAAAAACTGTTTTTT. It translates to CASRSGEKLFF.